The 24 T cell receptor beta chains given below trace back to one sample, sequenced in a study of blood T cell repertoires in COVID-19. Sequenced by immunoSEQ multiplex PCR; TCRdb stores in-frame clones only, minus some. The table shows 60,000 to 80,000 clones, with almost 85% occurring only once. The specimen sequenced was peripheral blood. All receptors derive from a man aged 45-60 years with active COVID-19.

This chain uses TRBV29-1 with TRBJ2-7; D perhaps matches TRBD2 (6 bases). The CDR3 is 13 amino acids. With 7 bases removed from V and 2 bases from J, the gap between germline ends came to 15 bases. Germline assignment: CDR1 SQVTM and CDR2 ANQGSEA. This chain's CDR3 is CSASSGTAYEQYF. CDR3 in DNA: TGCAGCGCCTCCTCCGGGACTGCCTACGAGCAGTACTTC.

V is TRBV5-1 and J is TRBJ2-1; 9 nucleotides agree with TRBD2. CDR3 length: 14 residues. Germline V CDR1 and CDR2: SGHRS, YFSETQ. V was clipped by 7 bases and J by 13 bases; unmatched bases: 15. CDR3 DNA sequence: TGCGCCAGCGACGCAACCGGGACTAGCTCCAAACAGTTCTTC. Its translation: CASDATGTSSKQFF. The entire variable domain, with the rest obtained from reference TRBV5-1 and TRBJ2-1, is as follows: KAGVTQTPRYLIKTRGQQVTLSCSPISGHRSVSWYQQTPGQGLQFLFEYFSETQRNKGNFPGRFSGRQFSNSRSEMNVSTLELGDSALYLCASDATGTSSKQFFGPGTRLTVL.

The chain has TRBV5-1 and TRBJ2-1; D is possibly TRBD2 (6 bases). CDR3 length equals 15 residues. CDR1 is SGHRS, CDR2 YFSETQ, per germline. V lost 0 bases and J 9 bases, leaving 16 bases between the germline ends. The CDR3 sequence is CASSLAQRAPGEQFF. CDR3 bases: TGCGCCAGCAGCTTGGCCCAGCGGGCTCCGGGTGAGCAGTTCTTC.

J is TRBJ2-2 and V is TRBV27; maybe TRBD1 (5 bases). The CDR3 has 13 residues. Trimming removed 3 bases from V and 4 bases from J, with 6 bases in between. CDR1 MNHEY and CDR2 SMNVEV come from the germline V gene (reference sequence). Here the CDR3 reads CASSFRGTGELFF. The DNA of the CDR3 is TGTGCCAGCAGTTTTAGGGGCACCGGGGAGCTGTTTTTT.

This chain connects TRBV2 to TRBJ2-2; TRBD2 might be the D (6 bases). This CDR3 has 16 residues. The germline CDR1 and CDR2 sequences are SNHLY and FYNNEI. Trimming pared 6 bases from V and 4 bases from J, leaving 18 bases between. The CDR3 sequence is CASSLSVGGVTGELFF. The CDR3 DNA reads TGTGCCAGCAGCCTGTCGGTTGGAGGGGTCACCGGGGAGCTGTTTTTT.

For this clone: Different DNA sequences within this sample yield the same CDR3. The chain is built from TRBV27 and TRBJ1-5; TRBD1 matches at 9 bases. V lost 0 bases to trimming and J lost 3 bases; unmatched junction nucleotides: 3. The CDR3 totals 16 residues. Germline V gives CDR1 MNHEY, CDR2 SMNVEV (reference sequence). CDR3 residues: CASSLSGTGSNQPQHF. DNA for the CDR3: TGTGCCAGCAGTTTATCCGGGACAGGGTCCAATCAGCCCCAGCATTTT.

This chain joins TRBV5-1 and TRBJ2-5; 10 nucleotides align to TRBD2. The germline gives CDR1 SGHRS, CDR2 YFSETQ. J was trimmed by 5 bases and V by 1 base; bases with no gene match: 2. CDR3 length equals 14 residues. This chain's CDR3 is CASSLTSGMETQYF. The CDR3 DNA sequence: TGCGCCAGCAGCTTGACTAGCGGGATGGAGACCCAGTACTTC.

To note about this clone: Other nucleotide sequences in the sample specify the same CDR3. The chain carries TRBV7-9 and TRBJ2-7; the D gene is possibly TRBD2 (6 bases). CDR1 SEHNR and CDR2 FQNEAQ come from the germline V gene (reference sequence). The CDR3 extends over 12 amino acids. The germline V and J ends were trimmed by 2 bases and 5 bases, with 7 bases remaining between them. The CDR3 DNA follows: TGTGCCAGCAGCTTACGGAGGGACGAGCAGTACTTC. It specifies CASSLRRDEQYF.

V and J are TRBV5-1 and TRBJ2-3; 12 positions match TRBD2. This CDR3 region has 16 residues. J gave up 0 bases and V 4 bases, and 3 bases lay outside the gene matches. From germline, CDR1 is SGHRS and CDR2 YFSETQ. The CDR3 sequence: CASSGGLAGSTDTQYF. CDR3 nucleotide sequence: TGCGCCAGCAGCGGTGGACTAGCGGGGAGCACAGATACGCAGTATTTT. Full variable domain (outside the CDR3, taken from reference TRBV5-1 and TRBJ2-3): KAGVTQTPRYLIKTRGQQVTLSCSPISGHRSVSWYQQTPGQGLQFLFEYFSETQRNKGNFPGRFSGRQFSNSRSEMNVSTLELGDSALYLCASSGGLAGSTDTQYFGPGTRLTVL.

The J gene is TRBJ1-1, the V gene TRBV30, with TRBD1 matching 8 bases. V lost 3 bases, J lost 7 bases, and 10 bases stayed unmatched. This CDR3 contains 14 residues. Looked up from germline, CDR1 is GTSNPN and CDR2 is SVGIG (reference sequence). The CDR3 spells CAWRPGQVSDEAFF. The CDR3 DNA reads TGTGCCTGGAGACCGGGACAGGTCAGTGATGAAGCTTTCTTT.

The table lists this clone with a count of one. The rearrangement uses TRBV6-5 and TRBJ1-6; 9 bases are a match to TRBD1. CDR3 length: 15 residues. J lost 14 bases, V lost 6 bases, and 14 bases had no gene match. Germline V CDR1 and CDR2: MNHEY, SVGAGI. The CDR3 nucleotides are TGTGCCAGCAGCGCCAGGGGACAGGGACCCTTGGCCCTCCACTTT. This encodes CASSARGQGPLALHF.

V usage is TRBV18 and J usage is TRBJ1-5; a possible D gene is TRBD1 (5 bases). The V and J ends lost 3 bases and 7 bases respectively, with 10 bases between them. The germline CDR1 and CDR2 sequences are KGHSH and LQKENI. This CDR3 is 13 amino acids long. The CDR3 region is CASSPAGRQPQHF. The CDR3 DNA reads as TGTGCCAGCTCACCGGCAGGGAGGCAGCCCCAGCATTTT.

This clone was observed a handful of times. The V and J genes are TRBV27 and TRBJ2-7; 9 bases map to TRBD1. After removal of 5 bases from V and 3 bases from J, the junction contained 2 bases not matched to a gene. The CDR3 is 13 residues long. The germline gives CDR1 MNHEY, CDR2 SMNVEV (reference sequence). CDR3 residues: CASSPGQGYEQYF. CDR3 coding DNA: TGTGCCAGCAGTCCGGGACAGGGCTACGAGCAGTACTTC.

The rearrangement joins TRBV7-8 to TRBJ2-3, with TRBD2 matching 7 bases. Germline trimming cut 2 bases from V and 2 bases from J; bases unmatched to any gene: 1. CDR1 and CDR2 from the germline V gene are SGHVS and FQNEAQ. The CDR3 loop spans 14 amino acids. As DNA, the CDR3 is TGTGCCAGCAGCTTAAGCGGGATCACAGATACGCAGTATTTT. Its protein product is CASSLSGITDTQYF.

This clone was detected only a few times. The chain carries TRBV2 and TRBJ1-1, with D hard to call. Trimming took 8 bases from V and 7 from J, leaving 11 bases between them. Germline CDR1 SNHLY, CDR2 FYNNEI. This CDR3 has 11 amino acids. For the CDR3, the DNA is TGTGCCAGCCTAGGAAATCGTGAAGCTTTCTTT. It codes for CASLGNREAFF.

This chain joins TRBV7-9 and TRBJ2-2, with TRBD1 as a possible D gene (6 bases). Germline V gene data show CDR1 as SEHNR and CDR2 as FQNEAQ (reference sequence). The CDR3 has 16 residues. V dropped 1 base and J dropped 7 bases, with 16 bases sitting between them. The DNA of the CDR3 is TGTGCCAGCAGCTTAGACACCACCAGGGGCGGCGGGGAGCTGTTTTTT. This translates into CASSLDTTRGGGELFF.

V gene TRBV15 combines with J gene TRBJ1-1; 7 bases align to TRBD1. The ends lost 9 bases at V and 0 bases at J; junction bases unmatched: 4. The CDR3 runs to 13 residues. Germline values: CDR1 LNHNV, CDR2 YYDKDF (reference sequence). The CDR3 protein is CATQTGMNTEAFF. The DNA of the CDR3 is TGTGCCACACAGACAGGGATGAACACTGAAGCTTTCTTT.

This chain uses TRBV6-2 or TRBV6-3 with TRBJ2-5, with unresolved D. The V end lost 3 bases, the J end lost 5 bases, and 13 bases lay between the germline ends. Germline V gene lookup returns CDR1 MNHEY and CDR2 SVGEGT. This CDR3 region has 14 residues. The CDR3 here is CASSYTTVRETQYF. DNA for the CDR3: TGTGCCAGCAGTTATACGACTGTTCGGGAGACCCAGTACTTC.

The chain joins TRBV9 to TRBJ2-3; D unclear. Trimming removed 2 bases at V and 4 bases at J, with 11 bases between. Germline V lookup: CDR1 SGDLS, CDR2 YYNGEE. The CDR3 has 14 amino acids. CDR3 residues: CASSVGGWADTQYF. CDR3 nucleotide sequence: TGTGCCAGCAGCGTCGGCGGTTGGGCAGATACGCAGTATTTT.

Here the CDR3 reads CASTDAGRRGTEAFF. The CDR3 DNA reads as TGCGCCAGCACGGACGCAGGGCGGAGAGGAACTGAAGCTTTCTTT. This chain joins TRBV10-2 and TRBJ1-1, with a weak D call TRBD1 (5 bases). The CDR3 length is 15 residues. CDR1 is WSHSY, CDR2 SAAADI, per germline. The V end lost 7 bases, the J end lost 5 bases, and 20 bases lay between the germline ends.

The chain couples TRBV7-2 to TRBJ2-5; TRBD1 matches at 7 bases. Trimming at V came to 3 bases and at J to 5 bases, leaving 18 bases not matched to a gene. The CDR3 extends over 18 amino acids. Germline V gene lookup returns CDR1 SGHTA and CDR2 FQGNSA. The CDR3 DNA follows: TGTGCCAGCAGCTTGGGCGGCGTCTCGAACAGGGGCAGGGAGACCCAGTACTTC. Translated, it gives CASSLGGVSNRGRETQYF.

The chain joins TRBV7-9 to TRBJ2-2, with 10 bases matching TRBD2. Germline lookup yields CDR1 SEHNR and CDR2 FQNEAQ (reference sequence). The CDR3 is 16 residues long. Losses at the gene ends were 5 bases for V and 4 bases for J; bases not matched to a gene: 7. As DNA, the CDR3 is TGTGCCAGCAGCACCTCTAGCGGGAGTGCCACCGGGGAGCTGTTTTTT. Its protein is CASSTSSGSATGELFF.

The chain employs TRBV6-1 and TRBJ2-5; 11 bases agree with TRBD2. The CDR3 is 18 amino acids. Germline V lookup: CDR1 MNHNS, CDR2 SASEGT. The junction had 14 bases not matched to a gene; V was cut back by 3 bases and J by 5 bases. The CDR3 loop reads CASSDPRVAGGPEETQYF. DNA for the CDR3: TGTGCCAGCAGTGATCCTCGGGTAGCGGGAGGGCCAGAGGAGACCCAGTACTTC.

The gene calls are TRBV6-5 and TRBJ1-2; D is possibly TRBD1 (5 bases). Germline values: CDR1 MNHEY, CDR2 SVGAGI. Deletions cut 0 bases from V and 6 bases from J, with 14 bases between. The CDR3 spans 15 residues. CDR3 nucleotide sequence: TGTGCCAGCAGTTACTCTAACCAGGGCAGCGATGGCTACACCTTC. This sequence encodes CASSYSNQGSDGYTF.